This passage covers 23 T cell receptor beta chains from one sample sequenced in a study of cytomegalovirus exposure and HLA in healthy donors. The PCR employed 60 Vbeta primers together with 13 Jbeta primers. Sequencing was performed with immunoSEQ multiplex PCR; in TCRdb, only in-frame clones are kept and a portion is missing. Here the sample spans 140,000 or so clones, 88% being singletons. Sequencing used PBMCs. These receptors all stem from a woman aged 40 to 50 in good health and CMV-seronegative.

The sample holds one count of this clone. J is TRBJ2-3 and V is TRBV9; perhaps TRBD2 as D (5 bases). Germline V gene data show CDR1 as SGDLS and CDR2 as YYNGEE. V was trimmed by 0 bases and J by 5 bases, leaving 7 bases between them. This CDR3 has 13 amino acids. The CDR3 loop reads CASSVGGGDTQYF. The CDR3 DNA is TGTGCCAGCAGCGTAGGCGGAGGAGATACGCAGTATTTT.

The J gene is TRBJ2-1, the V gene TRBV2, with D perhaps matching TRBD2 (6 bases). Looked up from germline, CDR1 is SNHLY and CDR2 is FYNNEI. The V end was cut by 1 base, the J end by 5 bases, with 9 bases between. The length of the CDR3 is 14 residues. The CDR3 region has the DNA TGTGCCAGCAGTGAAGGGTGGGGGGACAATGAGCAGTTCTTC. This translates into CASSEGWGDNEQFF.

This rearrangement joins TRBV9 to TRBJ1-1, with D possibly TRBD1 on 5 matching bases. V lost 2 bases to trimming and J lost 7 bases, with 9 bases between them. The germline gives CDR1 SGDLS, CDR2 YYNGEE. The CDR3 runs 12 residues. The CDR3 region is CASSVPQGEAFF. CDR3 DNA: TGTGCCAGCAGCGTTCCCCAGGGTGAAGCTTTCTTT.

The chain links TRBV30 to TRBJ2-1; 10 bases are shared with TRBD1. The germline V gene encodes CDR1 GTSNPN and CDR2 SVGIG (reference sequence). V shed 4 bases and J 8 bases; nucleotides not matched to a gene: 11. There are 15 residues in the CDR3. The CDR3 reads CAWTMGDRGSDEQFF. In nucleotides, the CDR3 is TGTGCCTGGACCATGGGGGACAGGGGAAGCGATGAGCAGTTCTTC.

The genes are TRBV5-1 and TRBJ2-5, with 15 bases that match TRBD2. This CDR3 region has 18 residues. V lost 4 bases and J lost 0; bases outside the gene matches: 7. CDR1 and CDR2 (germline): SGHRS, YFSETQ. The CDR3 sequence: CASSRGLAGGQYQETQYF. CDR3 coding DNA: TGCGCCAGCAGCCGGGGACTAGCGGGAGGACAGTACCAAGAGACCCAGTACTTC.

The rearrangement uses TRBV7-9 and TRBJ2-3; the match to TRBD1 covers 7 bases. The CDR3 totals 15 residues. V lost 5 bases to trimming and J lost 5 bases; unmatched junction nucleotides: 10. CDR1 and CDR2 from the germline V gene are SEHNR and FQNEAQ (reference sequence). CDR3 loop: CASSPPGGGIDTQYF. CDR3 nucleotides: TGTGCCAGCAGCCCACCAGGGGGTGGAATAGATACGCAGTATTTT.

V and J are TRBV18 and TRBJ2-1; a possible D gene is TRBD2 (5 bases). Trimming pared 5 bases from V and 7 bases from J, leaving 12 bases between. The CDR3 is made up of 13 amino acids. Germline assignment: CDR1 KGHSH and CDR2 LQKENI. The CDR3 nucleotides are TGTGCCAGCTCAAGATATACGGGGAATGAGCAGTTCTTC. As protein: CASSRYTGNEQFF.

On this clone itself: The germline gene is not matched at one end of the junction; a read error may be the cause. The chain is built from TRBV5-1 and TRBJ2-3, with a possible D match to TRBD1 (6 bases). Germline values: CDR1 SGHRS, CDR2 YFSETQ. The CDR3 runs to 14 residues. CDR3 bases: TGTGCCAGCAGCTTGGGGGCGTACGTAGATACGCAGTATTTT. Translating it yields CASSLGAYVDTQYF.

V and J are TRBV6-6 and TRBJ2-2; D possibly corresponds to TRBD2 (6 bases). Germline loops: CDR1 MNHNY, CDR2 SVGAGI (reference sequence). Trimming removed 6 bases from V and 6 bases from J, with 20 bases in between. This CDR3 contains 16 residues. The CDR3 DNA reads TGTGCCAGCAGCCTCCGGGACTCCCTTCTTGCCGGGGAGCTGTTTTTT. Residues: CASSLRDSLLAGELFF.

The rearrangement uses TRBV2 and TRBJ1-5; weak D call: TRBD1 (6 bases). The CDR3 has 15 residues. Germline CDR1 is SNHLY and CDR2 is FYNNEI. V was trimmed by 4 bases and J by 3 bases, leaving 13 bases between them. This CDR3 reads CASSGGQGSNQPQHF. In nucleotides, the CDR3 is TGTGCCAGCAGTGGGGGGCAGGGCTCCAATCAGCCCCAGCATTTT.

V gene TRBV27 combines with J gene TRBJ2-2; perhaps TRBD2 as D (7 bases). The CDR3 loop spans 16 amino acids. The V gene's germline CDR1 is MNHEY and CDR2 SMNVEV (reference sequence). Trimming took 2 bases from V and 2 from J, leaving 12 bases between them. CDR3 residues: CASSLRGGLNTGELFF. DNA for the CDR3: TGTGCCAGCAGTTTAAGGGGGGGGCTCAACACCGGGGAGCTGTTTTTT.

The chain combines TRBV4-2 with TRBJ2-5, with 8 bases fitting TRBD1. The J call may be wrong; the DNA end is better matched by TRBJ2-7. This CDR3 is built from 17 residues. From germline, CDR1 is LGHNA and CDR2 YNFKEQ. In DNA, the CDR3 is TGTGCCAGCAGCCAAGGTCACGAGACAGGGGATAACTACGAGCAGTACTTC. It codes for CASSQGHETGDNYEQYF.

This chain links TRBV9 with TRBJ2-7, with TRBD2 matching over 8 bases. This CDR3 is 15 amino acids long. The germline CDR1 and CDR2 sequences are SGDLS and YYNGEE. Unmatched junction bases numbered 7, after V lost 3 bases and J lost 2 bases. The CDR3 region has the DNA TGTGCCAGCAGCGCCGGGAGGGACGGGGCCTACGAGCAGTACTTC. The encoded protein is CASSAGRDGAYEQYF.

V gene TRBV9 combines with J gene TRBJ2-5; 9 nucleotides match TRBD2. The germline gives CDR1 SGDLS, CDR2 YYNGEE. The CDR3 extends over 17 amino acids. V trimming: 0 bases; J trimming: 0 bases; junction bases outside the gene matches: 6. CDR3 nucleotides: TGTGCCAGCAGCGTAGGATTATCTAGCGGGAACCAAGAGACCCAGTACTTC. It is translated as CASSVGLSSGNQETQYF.

The chain couples TRBV4-1 to TRBJ2-3, with no clear D. The CDR3 runs 14 residues. Germline V gives CDR1 MGHRA, CDR2 YSYEKL. The germline V and J ends were trimmed by 0 bases and 2 bases, with 6 bases remaining between them. The chain's CDR3 is CASSQDPYTDTQYF. The CDR3 DNA sequence: TGCGCCAGCAGCCAAGACCCGTACACAGATACGCAGTATTTT.

The chain uses TRBV5-4 and TRBJ2-5; 9 bases are shared with TRBD1. The CDR3 runs to 17 residues. Per the germline V gene, CDR1 is SGHNT and CDR2 is YYREEE (reference sequence). V lost 2 bases to trimming and J lost 4 bases; unmatched junction nucleotides: 12. The CDR3 spells CASSLDPGQGGGETQYF. Written as DNA, the CDR3 is TGTGCCAGCAGCTTAGATCCGGGACAGGGTGGAGGAGAGACCCAGTACTTC. The entire variable domain, with the rest obtained from reference TRBV5-4 and TRBJ2-5, is as follows: ETGVTQSPTHLIKTRGQQVTLRCSSQSGHNTVSWYQQALGQGPQFIFQYYREEENGRGNFPPRFSGLQFPNYSSELNVNALELDDSALYLCASSLDPGQGGGETQYFGPGTRLLVL.

CDR3 residues: CATYPGTGARNEQFF. The CDR3 region has the DNA TGCGCCACTTACCCCGGGACAGGGGCTCGGAATGAGCAGTTCTTC. The chain couples TRBV10-2 to TRBJ2-1; 10 bases match TRBD1. The CDR3 sequence is 15 residues long. Germline CDR1 is WSHSY and CDR2 is SAAADI. V dropped 10 bases and J dropped 7; count of bases not matched to a gene: 13.

The chain has TRBV7-8 and TRBJ1-5, with D tentatively TRBD1 (5 bases). Per germline, CDR1 SGHVS and CDR2 FQNEAQ. This CDR3 has 14 amino acids. The V end lost 5 bases, the J end lost 2 bases, and 10 bases lay between the germline ends. CDR3 coding DNA: TGTGCCAGCAGCCCCCGCAGGGGCAATCAGCCCCAGCATTTT. This gives the protein CASSPRRGNQPQHF.

CDR3 residues: CASSLIPLGETGGELFF. CDR3 in DNA: TGTGCCAGCAGCTTGATCCCCCTAGGCGAGACAGGCGGGGAGCTGTTTTTT. The chain joins TRBV7-6 to TRBJ2-2, with D perhaps matching TRBD1 (6 bases). V was shortened by 3 bases and J by 7 bases, with 21 bases between the two germline ends. Per germline, CDR1 SGHVS and CDR2 FNYEAQ. This CDR3 contains 17 residues.

The CDR3 DNA reads TGTGCCAGCAGCTTTCTAGCGGGAGTACCCGGTGAGCAGTTCTTC. Protein sequence: CASSFLAGVPGEQFF. The rearrangement links TRBV7-9 to TRBJ2-1; 10 bases line up with TRBD2. V lost 3 bases and J lost 9; bases outside the gene matches: 8. CDR3 size: 15 residues. In germline, CDR1 is SEHNR, CDR2 FQNEAQ (reference sequence).

This chain uses TRBV18 with TRBJ1-1, with unresolved D. The CDR3 runs to 17 residues. Germline-derived CDR1 and CDR2 are KGHSH and LQKENI. V gave up 0 bases and J gave up 7 bases, with 21 bases separating them. In nucleotides, the CDR3 is TGTGCCAGCTCACCACCCGGTTCAAACCGGGGTAAGGGTGAAGCTTTCTTT. Translated: CASSPPGSNRGKGEAFF.

The chain couples TRBV29-1 to TRBJ1-1, with D unclear. Germline V gene data show CDR1 as SQVTM and CDR2 as ANQGSEA. V was clipped by 6 bases and J by 4 bases, with 9 bases between them. There are 11 residues in the CDR3. CDR3 protein: CSVPYLTEAFF. The CDR3 bases are TGCAGCGTCCCTTATCTCACTGAAGCTTTCTTT.

The chain links TRBV29-1 to TRBJ1-4; D gene unclear. The V and J ends lost 7 bases and 4 bases respectively, with 13 bases between them. Germline assignment: CDR1 SQVTM and CDR2 ANQGSEA. This CDR3 has 13 residues. CDR3 nucleotides: TGCAGCGCGGGATTAGGGATTAATGAAAAACTGTTTTTT. This translates into CSAGLGINEKLFF.